The 10 T cell receptor beta chains below all came from one sample that was sequenced in a study of tumor and adjacent non-tumor tissue in lung cancer. A modified ARM-PCR protocol with three rounds of nested PCR amplified TCRbeta. TCRdb ran MiXCR on the multiplex PCR reads and lists one entry per CDR3 protein. The data show 200,000 or so distinct CDR3 sequences, 71% seen once. No cell sorting was done before RNA was extracted from the tissue. The sequenced material came from lung tumor tissue. Receptor source: a man aged 55 to 70 with non-small cell lung cancer.

In regard to this clonotype: The conserved phenylalanine or tryptophan normally closing the CDR3 is absent here, so this likely arose from a read error. The chain carries TRBV11-3 and TRBJ2-6, with 12 bases identical to TRBD1. The CDR3 consists of 19 residues. V lost 5 bases and J lost 6; bases outside the gene matches: 14. The germline CDR1 and CDR2 sequences are SGHNT and YENEEA. The CDR3: CASSHPIRDRGLMANVLTS. As DNA, the CDR3 is TGTGCCAGCAGCCACCCGATCCGGGACAGGGGGCTTATGGCCAACGTCCTGACTTCC.

Concerning this clonotype itself: Lacking the conserved final phenylalanine or tryptophan, this CDR3 likely reflects a read error. The chain carries TRBV11-1 and TRBJ2-3, with D unresolved. Germline lookup yields CDR1 SGHAT and CDR2 FQDESV (reference sequence). The CDR3 consists of 16 residues. CDR3 amino acids: CASSPSSPGRADAQYL. The CDR3 bases are TGTGCCAGCAGCCCCTCCAGTCCCGGACGCGCAGATGCGCAGTATTTA.

As concerns this clonotype: The missing conserved phenylalanine or tryptophan at the end of this CDR3 makes a read error likely. In nucleotides, the CDR3 is TGTGCCAGTAGGCTACAGGGGGCGGCCTATAATTCACCCCTCCACATT. It codes for CASRLQGAAYNSPLHI. This chain uses TRBV19 with TRBJ1-6, with 9 positions matching TRBD1. The CDR3 loop spans 16 amino acids. The V gene's germline CDR1 is LNHDA and CDR2 SQIVND (reference sequence). The trim removed 6 bases at V and 2 bases at J, leaving 5 bases unmatched.

This clonotype was seen just once. Compared with germline, one end of the junction differs, possibly owing to a read error. The chain carries TRBV11-3 and TRBJ2-5, with TRBD1 matching over 9 bases. Germline CDR1 is SGHNT and CDR2 is YENEEA. This CDR3 comprises 16 residues. The CDR3 DNA reads TGTACCAGCAGCTTGTCGACAGGGGGTGGAGGAGAGACCCATTATTTC. Residues: CTSSLSTGGGGETHYF.

In the case of this clonotype: One base away lies a much larger clone, so this may be a sequencing read error. The V call is TRBV4-2, the J call TRBJ1-5, with no clear D. The CDR3 is 16 residues long. The germline gives CDR1 LGHNA, CDR2 YNFKEQ. This CDR3 is CVSSQDSGNSNQPQHF. The DNA for the CDR3 is TGTGTCAGCAGCCAAGATAGCGGGAATAGCAATCAGCCCCAGCATTTT.

This rearrangement joins TRBV6-5 to TRBJ2-3; either TRBD1 or TRBD2 may fit D (5 bases each). Looked up from germline, CDR1 is MNHEY and CDR2 is SVGAGI. V was pared by 6 bases and J by 2 bases, with 15 bases between. The CDR3 totals 15 residues. CDR3 residues: CASRRGGPNTDTQYF. The CDR3 coding sequence is TGTGCCAGCAGGAGGGGTGGGCCGAACACAGATACGCAGTATTTT.

This clonotype was seen more than once but under ten times. A read error may explain this, as a much larger clone is one base away. V is TRBV11-1 and J is TRBJ2-1; possibly TRBD2 for D (6 bases). CDR1 is SGHAT, CDR2 FQDESV, per germline (reference sequence). V lost 4 bases, J lost 8 bases, and 12 bases lay in between. CDR3 length equals 13 residues. CDR3 nucleotide sequence: TGTGCCAGCAGCTACCGGGACTCCCATGAGCAGTTCTTC. It codes for CASSYRDSHEQFF.

This chain connects TRBV4-1 to TRBJ2-7; D may be TRBD1 or TRBD2 (5 bases each). The CDR3 length is 16 residues. V dropped 4 bases and J dropped 3 bases, with 19 bases sitting between them. Germline-derived CDR1 and CDR2 are MGHRA and YSYEKL. The CDR3 coding sequence is TGCGCCAGCAGCCCCCCAGTTGGGAGAGGGGTCTACGAGCAGTACTTC. Its protein product is CASSPPVGRGVYEQYF.

The chain links TRBV6-2 or TRBV6-3 to TRBJ1-5; a weak D match, TRBD1 (6 bases). Germline CDR1 reads MNHEY; CDR2 reads SVGEGT. CDR3 length: 14 residues. The V end was cut by 4 bases, the J end by 7 bases, with 14 bases between. CDR3 nucleotide sequence: TGTGCCAGCAGTTTGAGGGGGGAGGAACAGCCCCAGCATTTT. As protein: CASSLRGEEQPQHF.

The table lists this clonotype with a few counts. This may come from a read error, since a much larger clone is one base off. The chain combines TRBV20-1 with TRBJ1-2; 7 positions agree with TRBD1. Per the germline V gene, CDR1 is DFQATT and CDR2 is SNEGSKA (reference sequence). With V trimmed by 6 bases and J by 4 bases, 5 bases remained unmatched. This CDR3 region has 12 residues. CDR3 in DNA: TGCAGTGCAACGGGACAGAGCTATGGCTACACCTTC. It translates to CSATGQSYGYTF.